A selection of T cell receptor beta chains follows, all from one sample in a study of Graves' ophthalmopathy and Graves' hyperthyroidism. TCRdb used MiXCR to reprocess the multiplex PCR reads, holding one entry per CDR3 protein. The sample holds a few hundred thousand distinct CDR3 sequences, 15% to 20% seen once. Sequenced: peripheral blood. All receptors derive from an adult woman with stable Graves' hyperthyroidism. Each CDR3 is given with its conserved first and last residue. Each record gives: D gene, J gene, V gene, clone size, CDR3 protein, CDR3 DNA. A D gene is named only where the DNA matches it firmly. A row's size may be missing; if present it is once, few, many or a size class.

TRBD1	TRBJ1-2	TRBV5-1	many	CASSPPGQANLGYTF	TGCGCCAGCAGCCCCCCGGGACAGGCTAACCTTGGCTACACCTTC
-	TRBJ2-7	TRBV3-1	many	CASSPGSAGTYEQYF	TGTGCCAGCAGCCCCGGGTCCGCCGGAACCTACGAGCAGTACTTC
-	TRBJ1-5	TRBV18	many	CASSPGQNQPQHF	TGTGCCAGCTCACCAGGGCAGAATCAGCCCCAGCATTTT
-	TRBJ2-5	TRBV6-5	few	CASTPPGGTETQYF	TGTGCCAGCACCCCCCCCGGGGGCACGGAGACCCAGTACTTC
TRBD2	TRBJ2-7	TRBV12-3/TRBV12-4	few	CASTRRPGASGLSYEQYF	TGTGCCAGCACCCGCCGTCCCGGGGCTAGCGGGCTCTCCTACGAGCAGTACTTC
-	TRBJ2-7	TRBV12-3/TRBV12-4	many	CASSSNRGPDEQYF	TGTGCCAGCAGTTCGAATAGGGGTCCCGACGAGCAGTACTTC
-	TRBJ2-2	TRBV6-2/TRBV6-3	few	CASRVPGVTGELFF	TGTGCCAGCAGAGTACCGGGGGTCACCGGGGAGCTGTTTTTT
-	TRBJ2-7	TRBV4-3	many	CASSQDLVGAYEQYF	TGCGCCAGCAGCCAAGATCTAGTAGGGGCCTACGAGCAGTACTTC
-	TRBJ1-1	TRBV15	many	CATSRDIGGEGGHRNTEAFF	TGTGCCACCAGCAGAGATATAGGGGGGGAGGGAGGACACAGGAACACTGAAGCTTTCTTT
TRBD1	TRBJ2-2	TRBV7-8	many	CASSQQMTGLPGELFF	TGTGCCAGCAGCCAACAGATGACAGGGCTCCCCGGGGAGCTGTTTTTT
-	TRBJ1-2	TRBV28	many	CASASGPQGGYTF	TGTGCCAGCGCGAGTGGACCGCAGGGGGGCTACACCTTC
TRBD2	TRBJ2-7	TRBV4-1	many	CASSQVLELGLAGGPYSYEQYF	TGCGCCAGCAGCCAAGTCCTAGAGTTGGGGCTAGCGGGAGGGCCCTACTCCTACGAGCAGTACTTC
-	TRBJ2-4	TRBV5-4	-	CASSLDRGNNIQYF	TGTGCCAGCAGCTTGGACCGGGGGAATAACATTCAGTACTTC
TRBD2	TRBJ2-2	TRBV20-1	few	CSARSGTSGSGGVAGELFF	TGCAGTGCTAGATCCGGGACTAGCGGGAGCGGGGGTGTCGCCGGGGAGCTGTTTTTT
-	TRBJ1-1	TRBV5-1	many	CASSFEGNTEAFF	TGCGCCAGCAGCTTTGAAGGGAACACTGAAGCTTTCTTT
-	TRBJ1-5	TRBV29-1	many	CSVGGYDQPQHF	TGCAGCGTGGGGGGGTACGATCAGCCCCAGCATTTT
-	TRBJ1-2	TRBV29-1	few	CSAPRGRDGHGYTF	TGCAGCGCCCCTCGGGGTAGGGATGGCCATGGCTACACCTTC
-	TRBJ1-1	TRBV6-1	many	CASSEDLGSTEAFF	TGTGCCAGCAGTGAAGATCTAGGGAGCACTGAAGCTTTCTTT
-	TRBJ1-1	TRBV11-2	many	CASSSTRATGSEAEAFF	TGTGCCAGCAGCTCAACCCGAGCCACAGGGAGCGAGGCTGAAGCTTTCTTT
-	TRBJ2-7	TRBV2	once	CASTAAETYEQYF	TGTGCCAGCACTGCGGCGGAAACCTACGAGCAGTACTTC
-	TRBJ2-2	TRBV19	few	CASKVWRNTGELFF	TGTGCCAGTAAGGTCTGGAGGAACACCGGGGAGCTGTTTTTT